Each of the 19 T cell receptor beta chains below was sequenced from the same sample in a study of cytomegalovirus exposure and HLA in healthy donors. Data came from immunoSEQ multiplex PCR; TCRdb stores just in-frame clones and leaves some out. The table lists around 250,000 clones, around 91% of them singletons. Material: PBMCs. Receptor source: a woman under 30 in good health and CMV-seronegative.

This sequence joins TRBV10-3 and TRBJ1-1, with D possibly matching TRBD1 (5 bases). This CDR3 comprises 14 residues. CDR1 ENHRY and CDR2 SYGVKD come from the germline V gene. V gave up 0 bases and J gave up 5 bases, with 10 bases separating them. CDR3 bases: TGTGCCATCAGTGAGTCGACTCGGGGGACTGAAGCTTTCTTT. Amino acids: CAISESTRGTEAFF.

This clone has a handful of counts. The chain carries TRBV21-1 and TRBJ2-7; the D call in the table, TRBD2, was not verified against the DNA. TRBV21-1 is tagged as a pseudogene. The CDR3 has 13 amino acids. CDR3 nucleotide sequence: TGTGCCAGCAGCAGTAGCGGGCCCTACGAGCAGTACGTC. Translation: CASSSSGPYEQYV.

The chain links TRBV6-1 to TRBJ1-5; tentatively, D is TRBD1 (5 bases). V was cut by 1 base and J by 4 bases, with 14 bases left in between. The germline CDR1 and CDR2 sequences are MNHNS and SASEGT. The CDR3 extends over 16 amino acids. The CDR3, as DNA: TGTGCCAGCAGTGAAGATCGACAGACCTCGAATCAGCCCCAGCATTTT. It yields the protein CASSEDRQTSNQPQHF.

The CDR3 reads CASLRTVNEKLFF. The CDR3 DNA reads as TGTGCCAGCTTACGGACAGTTAATGAAAAACTGTTTTTT. The rearrangement joins TRBV2 to TRBJ1-4; TRBD1 might be the D (6 bases). The CDR3 is made up of 13 amino acids. The V end was cut by 8 bases, the J end by 4 bases, with 11 bases between. Germline-derived CDR1 and CDR2 are SNHLY and FYNNEI.

The V gene is TRBV6-1, the J gene TRBJ2-1; 12 bases match TRBD2. This CDR3 is built from 15 residues. V lost 9 bases, J lost 4 bases, and 7 bases stayed unmatched. The V gene's germline CDR1 is MNHNS and CDR2 SASEGT. The chain's CDR3 is CASWLAGGLYNEQFF. The CDR3 DNA is TGTGCCAGTTGGCTAGCGGGGGGGCTTTACAATGAGCAGTTCTTC.

This chain connects TRBV7-3 to TRBJ2-3, with D perhaps matching TRBD2 (5 bases). Germline lookup yields CDR1 SGHTA and CDR2 FQGTGA. Trimming pared 5 bases from V and 10 bases from J, leaving 13 bases between. The CDR3 contains 12 residues. CDR3 protein: CASSHSEVPQYF. The DNA of the CDR3 is TGTGCCAGCAGCCATTCGGAGGTACCGCAGTATTTT.

This chain connects TRBV6-5 to TRBJ1-6; maybe TRBD1 (5 bases). The CDR3 has 14 amino acids. Trimming removed 4 bases from V and 2 bases from J, with 6 bases in between. The germline V gene has CDR1 MNHEY and CDR2 SVGAGI. The CDR3 loop reads CASSSQAYNSPLHF. For the CDR3, the DNA is TGTGCCAGCAGTTCACAGGCCTATAATTCACCCCTCCACTTT.

The chain recombines TRBV2 with TRBJ1-1, with TRBD1 as a possible D gene (5 bases). V lost 3 bases and J 0 bases, leaving 11 bases between the germline ends. The CDR3 sequence is 15 residues long. Germline V gene data show CDR1 as SNHLY and CDR2 as FYNNEI. The CDR3 spells CASSESGILNTEAFF. The DNA for the CDR3 is TGTGCCAGCAGTGAGTCAGGGATCCTGAACACTGAAGCTTTCTTT.

The CDR3 DNA follows: TGTGCCAGCAGCGGAGAGGGCCTGGGGACCCAGTACTTC. Its translation: CASSGEGLGTQYF. The chain joins TRBV2 to TRBJ2-5, with a weak D call TRBD2 (5 bases). The germline CDR1 and CDR2 sequences are SNHLY and FYNNEI. The V and J ends lost 6 bases and 7 bases respectively, with 15 bases between them. CDR3 length equals 13 residues.

The chain is built from TRBV30 and TRBJ1-2; 9 nucleotides match TRBD1. After removal of 5 bases from V and 8 bases from J, the junction contained 6 bases not matched to a gene. The germline V gene encodes CDR1 GTSNPN and CDR2 SVGIG (reference sequence). The CDR3 spans 12 residues. The CDR3 DNA is TGTGCCTGGGGACAGGGGTGGCGAGGCTACACCTTC. Residues: CAWGQGWRGYTF.

The chain couples TRBV2 to TRBJ2-5; TRBD1 matches 8 bases. This CDR3 comprises 15 residues. The germline CDR1 and CDR2 sequences are SNHLY and FYNNEI. Trimming cost V 3 bases and J 4 bases; bases outside gene matches: 7. CDR3 region: CASSDLDRVLETQYF. CDR3 DNA sequence: TGTGCCAGCAGTGACCTGGACAGGGTATTAGAGACCCAGTACTTC.

This chain links TRBV13 with TRBJ1-6, with a weak D call TRBD1 (6 bases). The V gene's germline CDR1 is PRHDT and CDR2 FYEKMQ (reference sequence). The CDR3 has 16 amino acids. The ends were cut back, 0 bases at V and 6 bases at J, with 12 bases in the middle. The chain's CDR3 is CASSLGGGAGNSPLHF. The CDR3 DNA is TGTGCCAGCAGCTTAGGTGGGGGGGCAGGTAATTCACCCCTCCACTTT.

V and J are TRBV7-8 and TRBJ2-7, with TRBD1 matching over 8 bases. This CDR3 contains 15 residues. Trimming cost V 5 bases and J 1 base; bases outside gene matches: 7. The germline gives CDR1 SGHVS, CDR2 FQNEAQ. The CDR3 reads CASSQDRGTSYEQYV. The DNA of the CDR3 is TGTGCCAGCAGCCAAGACAGGGGAACTTCCTACGAGCAGTACGTC.

The V gene is TRBV7-2, the J gene TRBJ1-5, with D perhaps TRBD1 (6 bases). V lost 0 bases and J lost 4, with 10 bases in between. CDR3 size: 15 residues. From germline, CDR1 is SGHTA and CDR2 FQGNSA. The CDR3: CASSLALGANQPQHF. The CDR3 DNA sequence: TGTGCCAGCAGCTTAGCTTTGGGGGCTAATCAGCCCCAGCATTTT.

The chain joins TRBV10-2 to TRBJ2-1; 12 bases line up with TRBD2. The CDR3 length is 15 residues. Germline values: CDR1 WSHSY, CDR2 SAAADI. The V gene end was trimmed by 1 base and the J gene end by 9 bases; junction bases not matched to a gene: 4. In nucleotides, the CDR3 is TGCGCCAGCAGTGAGTTCCTAGCGGGGGGGGGTGAGCAGTTCTTC. Translation gives CASSEFLAGGGEQFF.

The CDR3 sequence is CASSQVFSSTDTQYF. The DNA of the CDR3 is TGCGCCAGCAGCCAAGTTTTTTCTAGCACAGATACGCAGTATTTT. This chain connects TRBV4-1 to TRBJ2-3; D not certain. This CDR3 region has 15 residues. V gave up 1 base and J gave up 0 bases, with 8 bases separating them. Germline V lookup: CDR1 MGHRA, CDR2 YSYEKL.

The sample holds one count of this clone. The chain joins TRBV25-1 to TRBJ2-1; a weak D match, TRBD2 (5 bases). V dropped 7 bases and J dropped 6 bases, with 10 bases sitting between them. Per the germline V gene, CDR1 is MGHDK and CDR2 is SYGVNS. This CDR3 is 12 amino acids long. CDR3 DNA sequence: TGTGCCAGCAAGGATGCGGGCAATGAGCAGTTCTTC. Translating gives CASKDAGNEQFF.

The V gene is TRBV15, the J gene TRBJ2-7; D remains unclear. V lost 4 bases and J lost 0, with 7 bases in between. Germline CDR1 and CDR2: LNHNV and YYDKDF (reference sequence). This CDR3 is 13 amino acids long. This CDR3 reads CATSISTSYEQYF. In DNA form, the CDR3 reads TGTGCCACCAGCATTAGCACCTCCTACGAGCAGTACTTC.

The gene calls are TRBV4-2 and TRBJ2-1, with 9 bases matching TRBD1. CDR3 size: 17 residues. J gave up 9 bases and V 1 base, and 13 bases lay outside the gene matches. Looked up from germline, CDR1 is LGHNA and CDR2 is YNFKEQ. As DNA, the CDR3 is TGTGCCAGCAGCCAAGGGCCCCCCGGGACAGGGCGGATTGAGCAGTTCTTC. This encodes CASSQGPPGTGRIEQFF.